This TCR beta chain was sequenced in a study of CD8+CD57+ T cells in acquired aplastic anemia. The template used for profiling TCR beta VDJ and CDR3 was genomic DNA. TCRdb ran MiXCR on the reads and lists one entry per CDR3 protein. Of some 200,000 distinct CDR3 sequences listed, approximately 35% are singletons. Germline values: CDR1 WSHSY, CDR2 SAAADI. The ends were cut back, 6 bases at V and 5 bases at J, with 13 bases in the middle. This CDR3 is 14 amino acids long. This chain uses TRBV10-2 with TRBJ2-2; TRBD1 might be the D (6 bases). This receptor was identified in a human donor in good health, serving as a control. Source material: sorted CD4+, CD8+, or CD8+CD57+ T cells (not recorded which) from PBMCs. CDR3 region: CASRAAGDTGELFF. CDR3 nucleotide sequence: TGCGCCAGCAGGGCGGCAGGGGATACCGGGGAGCTGTTTTTT.